Listed here are 30 T cell receptor beta chains from one sample, sequenced in a study of blood T cell repertoires in COVID-19. The table came from immunoSEQ multiplex PCR; TCRdb's copy has only in-frame clones and leaves some out. The sample carries about 140,000 clones, almost 85% recorded once. Sequencing used peripheral blood. These receptors came from a man over 45 with acute or convalescent COVID-19.

The gene calls are TRBV30 and TRBJ2-1; 8 nucleotides match TRBD2. The CDR3 has 15 amino acids. Germline assignment: CDR1 GTSNPN and CDR2 SVGIG (reference sequence). With 4 bases clipped from V and 4 bases from J, the junction kept 9 bases outside the gene matches. CDR3 in amino acids: CAWTLGGGTYNEQFF. CDR3 DNA sequence: TGTGCCTGGACCCTCGGCGGGGGGACGTACAATGAGCAGTTCTTC.

The count of this clone is one. This rearrangement joins TRBV7-9 to TRBJ1-4; 7 nucleotides agree with TRBD1. The CDR3 has 16 residues. Germline CDR1 is SEHNR and CDR2 is FQNEAQ (reference sequence). V trimming: 1 base; J trimming: 9 bases; junction bases outside the gene matches: 11. CDR3 protein: CASSLEGRTGEKKLFF. The CDR3 DNA follows: TGTGCCAGCAGCTTAGAGGGACGGACAGGAGAGAAAAAACTGTTTTTT.

This clone was counted once. CDR3 in DNA: TGTGCCAGCAGTTTCTACAGGGTGGACATTCAGTACTTC. The encoded protein is CASSFYRVDIQYF. J is TRBJ2-4 and V is TRBV12-3 or TRBV12-4, with TRBD1 as a possible D gene (6 bases). This CDR3 spans 13 amino acids. Trimming shortened V by 3 bases and J by 8 bases, and 11 bases separated the two germline ends.

The chain combines TRBV7-9 with TRBJ1-5; 7 bases match TRBD1. The CDR3 totals 13 residues. The ends lost 0 bases at V and 8 bases at J; junction bases unmatched: 1. CDR1 and CDR2 (germline): SEHNR, FQNEAQ (reference sequence). This CDR3 is CASSLAGTEPQHF. Written as DNA, the CDR3 is TGTGCCAGCAGCTTAGCCGGGACAGAGCCCCAGCATTTT.

The J gene is TRBJ1-1, the V gene TRBV21-1; the table gives TRBD1 as D, unverified against the DNA. TRBV21-1 is shown as a pseudogene. This CDR3 is 15 amino acids long. The CDR3 here is CASSKSGQMNTEAFF. The CDR3 DNA follows: TGTGCCAGCAGCAAATCGGGACAGATGAACACTGAAGCTTTCTTT.

The chain combines TRBV9 with TRBJ1-4; possible D gene TRBD1, 5 bases. With 0 bases removed from V and 5 bases from J, the gap between germline ends came to 14 bases. CDR3 length: 16 residues. Per the germline V gene, CDR1 is SGDLS and CDR2 is YYNGEE. The CDR3 loop is CASSVAPQGVNEKLFF. CDR3 in DNA: TGTGCCAGCAGCGTAGCTCCCCAGGGCGTCAATGAAAAACTGTTTTTT.

The V gene is TRBV2, the J gene TRBJ2-7, with 9 bases fitting TRBD2. Germline CDR1 is SNHLY and CDR2 is FYNNEI. The trim removed 4 bases at V and 3 bases at J, leaving 4 bases unmatched. The length of the CDR3 is 14 residues. DNA for the CDR3: TGTGCCAGCAGTGCTGGTAGCGGGGGCTACGAGCAGTACTTC. The encoded protein is CASSAGSGGYEQYF.

The chain links TRBV6-1 to TRBJ2-7, with TRBD1 as a possible D gene (5 bases). Germline V lookup: CDR1 MNHNS, CDR2 SASEGT. V lost 2 bases, J lost 0 bases, and 11 bases lay in between. The CDR3 contains 15 residues. CDR3 coding DNA: TGTGCCAGCAGTGAAATCCAGGGTAACTCCTACGAGCAGTACTTC. This gives the protein CASSEIQGNSYEQYF.

The genes are TRBV6-5 and TRBJ2-4, with TRBD1 identical over 7 bases. CDR1 is MNHEY, CDR2 SVGAGI, per germline. This CDR3 is built from 14 residues. Trimming cost V 6 bases and J 1 base; bases outside gene matches: 3. The CDR3 is CASRTQGAKNIQYF. As DNA, the CDR3 is TGTGCCAGCAGGACACAGGGGGCCAAAAACATTCAGTACTTC.

The gene calls are TRBV24-1 and TRBJ2-5, with D possibly being TRBD1 (6 bases). Trimming stripped 3 bases from V and 5 bases from J, with 15 bases between. The length of the CDR3 is 15 residues. The V gene's germline CDR1 is KGHDR and CDR2 SFDVKD. The CDR3 reads CATSDRQGISETQYF. The CDR3 nucleotides are TGTGCCACCAGTGATCGGCAGGGGATTTCGGAGACCCAGTACTTC.

This clone was recorded a few times. V usage is TRBV2 and J usage is TRBJ1-1, with 7 nucleotides matching TRBD1. The CDR3 consists of 15 residues. Unmatched junction bases numbered 7, after V lost 0 bases and J lost 6 bases. Germline CDR1 is SNHLY and CDR2 is FYNNEI. The chain's CDR3 is CASSEARQGVPEAFF. The CDR3 region has the DNA TGTGCCAGCAGTGAAGCACGACAGGGAGTCCCTGAAGCTTTCTTT.

V and J are TRBV30 and TRBJ2-7, with 9 bases fitting TRBD1. The V gene's germline CDR1 is GTSNPN and CDR2 SVGIG (reference sequence). The CDR3 totals 15 residues. V lost 3 bases and J lost 5; bases outside the gene matches: 11. As DNA, the CDR3 is TGTGCCTGGAGGGAGGGGACAGGGATGAATCACGAGCAGTACTTC. Protein: CAWREGTGMNHEQYF.

This clone was found a few times. The chain recombines TRBV19 with TRBJ2-2, with 11 positions matching TRBD2. Germline V gene data show CDR1 as LNHDA and CDR2 as SQIVND (reference sequence). The CDR3 loop spans 17 amino acids. The J segment lost 5 bases and the V segment lost 6 bases, leaving 11 bases of the junction unmatched. The CDR3 DNA follows: TGTGCCAGTAGCCCGGGACTAGCGGACGGTGGTACCGGGGAGCTGTTTTTT. It translates to CASSPGLADGGTGELFF.

The chain joins TRBV14 to TRBJ2-7, with D possibly being TRBD1 (7 bases). The CDR3 has 15 residues. The V gene lost 4 bases and the J gene lost 0 bases, with 13 bases spanning the gap. In germline, CDR1 is SGHDN, CDR2 FVKESK. CDR3 loop: CASSRQQGGSYEQYF. Here the CDR3 DNA reads TGTGCCAGCAGCCGGCAGCAGGGGGGCTCCTACGAGCAGTACTTC.

The chain has TRBV19 and TRBJ2-1, with TRBD2 matching over 10 bases. The V gene end was trimmed by 3 bases and the J gene end by 4 bases; junction bases not matched to a gene: 6. CDR3 size: 16 residues. Germline CDR1 reads LNHDA; CDR2 reads SQIVND (reference sequence). CDR3 protein: CASSIQASGGYNEQFF. The CDR3 nucleotides are TGTGCCAGTAGTATCCAAGCTAGCGGGGGATACAATGAGCAGTTCTTC.

The chain carries TRBV2 and TRBJ2-3, with a tentative D call TRBD1 (5 bases). This CDR3 has 14 residues. Trimming stripped 8 bases from V and 2 bases from J, with 14 bases between. The germline V gene encodes CDR1 SNHLY and CDR2 FYNNEI. The CDR3 reads CASPGDRNTDTQYF. CDR3 sequence (DNA): TGTGCCAGCCCGGGCGACAGAAACACAGATACGCAGTATTTT.

The gene calls are TRBV7-9 and TRBJ2-1; 9 bases are a match to TRBD1. With V trimmed by 5 bases and J by 10 bases, 9 bases remained unmatched. CDR1 SEHNR and CDR2 FQNEAQ come from the germline V gene (reference sequence). The CDR3 sequence is 14 residues long. In DNA, the CDR3 is TGTGCCAGCAGCACGCCGGGACAGGGTTTCGAGCAGTTCTTC. Amino acids: CASSTPGQGFEQFF. Looking up the rest from reference TRBV7-9 and TRBJ2-1 gives the full variable domain: DTGVSQNPRHKITKRGQNVTFRCDPISEHNRLYWYRQTLGQGPEFLTYFQNEAQLEKSRLLSDRFSAERPKGSFSTLEIQRTEQGDSAMYLCASSTPGQGFEQFFGPGTRLTVL.

V usage is TRBV10-3 and J usage is TRBJ1-3, with 7 bases that match TRBD1. The CDR3 spans 13 residues. Germline CDR1 is ENHRY and CDR2 is SYGVKD. J was trimmed by 3 bases and V by 7 bases; bases with no gene match: 3. CDR3 sequence reads: CAINGQVGNTIYF. CDR3 nucleotides: TGTGCCATCAACGGACAGGTTGGAAACACCATATATTTT.

V is TRBV3-1 (or the pseudogene TRBV3-2) and J is TRBJ2-7, with D perhaps TRBD2 (6 bases). The germline gives CDR1 LGHDT, CDR2 YNNKEL (reference sequence). Trimming shortened V by 1 base and J by 3 bases, and 13 bases separated the two germline ends. The CDR3 covers 15 residues. The CDR3 protein is CASSQGSGTFYEQYF. The CDR3 DNA is TGTGCCAGCAGCCAAGGCTCCGGGACTTTCTACGAGCAGTACTTC.

A single count supports this clone. V and J are TRBV6-2 or TRBV6-3 and TRBJ1-6; possibly TRBD1 for D (5 bases). The germline gives CDR1 MNHEY, CDR2 SVGEGT. With 0 bases removed from V and 11 bases from J, the gap between germline ends came to 17 bases. The CDR3 is 16 residues long. The CDR3 nucleotides read TGTGCCAGCAGTTACTCGGACGACAGTAGGAAAGCACCCCTCCACTTT. Protein: CASSYSDDSRKAPLHF.

CDR3 nucleotides: TGCAGTGCTAGTGAATTCAGGGGGCTAAGCGCTGAAGCTTTCTTT. Its protein product is CSASEFRGLSAEAFF. The chain has TRBV20-1 and TRBJ1-1; 8 bases map to TRBD1. The trim removed 3 bases at V and 6 bases at J, leaving 12 bases unmatched. CDR1 is DFQATT, CDR2 SNEGSKA, per germline (reference sequence). The length of the CDR3 is 15 residues.

The chain joins TRBV2 to TRBJ1-5; TRBD1 matches 8 bases. The V segment lost 6 bases and the J segment 0 bases; nucleotides outside the gene matches: 7. CDR1 is SNHLY, CDR2 FYNNEI, per germline. CDR3 size: 16 residues. CDR3 amino acids: CASSQGAGGSNQPQHF. Written as DNA, the CDR3 is TGTGCCAGCAGCCAGGGGGCAGGAGGTAGCAATCAGCCCCAGCATTTT.

J is TRBJ1-6 and V is TRBV6-5; 7 bases are a match to TRBD1. Germline CDR1 MNHEY, CDR2 SVGAGI. The CDR3 is made up of 15 amino acids. The V and J ends lost 6 bases and 5 bases, in that order; junction bases with no gene match: 7. The CDR3 loop reads CASSFPGQNNSPLHF. CDR3 nucleotide sequence: TGTGCCAGCAGCTTTCCGGGACAGAATAATTCACCCCTCCACTTT.

This clone was counted only a few times. The chain employs TRBV11-3 and TRBJ2-7, with TRBD1 as a possible D gene (6 bases). CDR3 length equals 13 residues. Trimming stripped 2 bases from V and 6 bases from J, with 11 bases between. Germline V CDR1 and CDR2: SGHNT, YENEEA. As DNA, the CDR3 is TGTGCCAGCAGCTTAACGGACAGCCGCGAGCAGTACTTC. Translating it yields CASSLTDSREQYF.

In its sample, this clone was seen a few times. The CDR3 reads CASRRGTSGITDTQYF. The DNA for the CDR3 is TGTGCCAGCAGGAGGGGGACTAGCGGGATTACAGATACGCAGTATTTT. V gene TRBV27 combines with J gene TRBJ2-3; 13 nucleotides match TRBD2. The junction had 6 bases not matched to a gene; V was cut back by 6 bases and J by 3 bases. Germline loops: CDR1 MNHEY, CDR2 SMNVEV (reference sequence). CDR3 size: 16 residues.

This chain links TRBV30 with TRBJ2-5; the match to TRBD2 covers 8 bases. The CDR3 totals 12 residues. Germline-derived CDR1 and CDR2 are GTSNPN and SVGIG (reference sequence). V was clipped by 4 bases and J by 5 bases; unmatched bases: 3. CDR3 nucleotides: TGTGCCTGGACAACGGGAGGGGAGACCCAGTACTTC. Translating gives CAWTTGGETQYF.

J is TRBJ1-2 and V is TRBV18; possibly TRBD1 for D (6 bases). Trimming removed 4 bases from V and 4 bases from J, with 13 bases in between. CDR3 length: 14 residues. The germline CDR1 and CDR2 sequences are KGHSH and LQKENI. The CDR3 spells CASSRDNEGYGYTF. Here the CDR3 DNA reads TGTGCCAGCTCACGGGACAACGAGGGCTATGGCTACACCTTC.

This chain links TRBV4-2 with TRBJ2-1; 8 positions match TRBD2. The length of the CDR3 is 15 residues. The trim removed 8 bases at V and 5 bases at J, leaving 11 bases unmatched. Germline V gives CDR1 LGHNA, CDR2 YNFKEQ. The DNA of the CDR3 is TGTGCCAGCGGTCAACTAGCGGCCGGGGACAATGAGCAGTTCTTC. Amino acids: CASGQLAAGDNEQFF.

V usage is TRBV29-1 and J usage is TRBJ1-2; 8 positions agree with TRBD1. Unmatched junction bases numbered 4, after V lost 6 bases and J lost 1 base. The CDR3 extends over 13 amino acids. Germline V lookup: CDR1 SQVTM, CDR2 ANQGSEA. The CDR3 is CSVRTGSNYGYTF. Written as DNA, the CDR3 is TGCAGCGTGCGGACAGGGAGTAACTATGGCTACACCTTC.

The V gene is TRBV2, the J gene TRBJ1-2; D ambiguous. CDR3 length equals 13 residues. Germline lookup yields CDR1 SNHLY and CDR2 FYNNEI. V gave up 3 bases and J gave up 7 bases, with 12 bases separating them. The CDR3 DNA follows: TGTGCCAGCAGTGACGTTCTGAGGGTTGGCTACACCTTC. Translated, it gives CASSDVLRVGYTF. Full variable domain (remainder filled in from reference TRBV2 and TRBJ1-2): EPEVTQTPSHQVTQMGQEVILRCVPISNHLYFYWYRQILGQKVEFLVSFYNNEISEKSEIFDDQFSVERPDGSNFTLKIRSTKLEDSAMYFCASSDVLRVGYTFGSGTRLTVV.